The 10 T cell receptor beta chains presented below share a single source sample, sequenced in a study of T cell repertoires in cytomegalovirus infection. TCRdb reprocessed the reads via MiXCR and lists one record per CDR3 protein. The sample lists about 240,000 distinct CDR3 sequences; 9% to 15% were seen once. Sequencing input: PBMCs. The receptors originated from a human donor in good health (CMV status not recorded). Some clones in this sample may be carry-over from other donors' samples.

This clonotype was recorded many times. This sequence joins TRBV7-8 and TRBJ1-5, with 7 bases identical to TRBD1. Germline V gene sequence: CDR1 SGHVS, CDR2 FQNEAQ. V lost 1 base and J lost 3; bases outside the gene matches: 15. The CDR3 length is 19 residues. CDR3 coding DNA: TGTGCCAGCAGCTTAGTCGCGGTCGCTGGACAGGCCAACAATCAGCCCCAGCATTTT. Translation gives CASSLVAVAGQANNQPQHF.

This clonotype was counted between two and nine times. The chain employs TRBV7-2 and TRBJ2-7; D is possibly TRBD1 (6 bases). CDR1 and CDR2 (germline): SGHTA, FQGNSA. The CDR3 is made up of 14 amino acids. V lost 6 bases to trimming and J lost 3 bases, with 15 bases between them. The CDR3 here is CASSENYRDYEQYF. The CDR3 coding sequence is TGTGCCAGCAGTGAAAATTACAGGGACTACGAGCAGTACTTC.

This chain connects TRBV28 to TRBJ1-4, with D perhaps TRBD1 (6 bases). V lost 8 bases, J lost 7 bases, and 14 bases lay in between. The CDR3 extends over 13 amino acids. Per the germline V gene, CDR1 is MDHEN and CDR2 is SYDVKM. The CDR3 DNA is TGTGCCAGCTCGTCCGGACAGTTTGAAAAACTGTTTTTT. Translating gives CASSSGQFEKLFF.

Only one count was recorded for this clonotype. One end of the junction fails to match germline, which may point to a read error. The chain employs TRBV6-5 and TRBJ1-1, with D possibly TRBD1 on 6 matching bases. The CDR3 extends over 15 amino acids. Germline V CDR1 and CDR2: MNHEY, SVGAGI. CDR3 region: CASSYSTGLNTEALF. The CDR3 nucleotides are TGTGCCAGCAGTTACTCGACAGGATTGAACACTGAAGCTCTCTTT.

There are many counts of this clonotype. The genes are TRBV20-1 and TRBJ2-5; D is uncertain. The CDR3 is 13 amino acids. With 5 bases removed from V and 4 bases from J, the gap between germline ends came to 14 bases. Germline CDR1 reads DFQATT; CDR2 reads SNEGSKA (reference sequence). The CDR3 DNA sequence: TGCAGTGCTCGCCTGAGGTTTGGAGAGACCCAGTACTTC. Translated, it gives CSARLRFGETQYF.

This clonotype was found many times. The rearrangement uses TRBV7-8 and TRBJ2-3; 10 nucleotides agree with TRBD2. CDR1 SGHVS and CDR2 FQNEAQ come from the germline V gene. V lost 1 base, J lost 8 bases, and 9 bases stayed unmatched. The CDR3 contains 16 residues. The CDR3 DNA follows: TGTGCCAGCAGCTTAGTTTCCCTAGCGGGAGTGGTTACGCAGTATTTT. This encodes CASSLVSLAGVVTQYF.

There are many counts of this clonotype. J is TRBJ2-5 and V is TRBV7-2, with D possibly being TRBD1 or TRBD2 (5 bases each). CDR1 and CDR2 (germline): SGHTA, FQGNSA. The CDR3 totals 14 residues. V lost 0 bases, J lost 4 bases, and 9 bases lay in between. The CDR3 region is CASSLASGLETQYF. The CDR3 nucleotides read TGTGCCAGCAGCTTAGCGTCGGGGCTAGAGACCCAGTACTTC.

This clonotype was recorded a few times. The chain carries TRBV27 and TRBJ2-3; a possible D gene is TRBD1 (5 bases). CDR3 length: 17 amino acids. Germline values: CDR1 MNHEY, CDR2 SMNVEV (reference sequence). V was pared by 5 bases and J by 0 bases, with 18 bases between. The CDR3 region has the DNA TGTGCCAGCAGTCTTCTGCGACAGCCCTCTAGCACAGATACGCAGTATTTT. Translating gives CASSLLRQPSSTDTQYF.

This clonotype was observed many times. The rearrangement uses TRBV28 and TRBJ2-5, with D unclear. V gave up 8 bases and J gave up 2 bases, with 6 bases separating them. Germline loops: CDR1 MDHEN, CDR2 SYDVKM. This CDR3 has 11 residues. CDR3 bases: TGTGCCAGCCGGTCACAAGAGACCCAGTACTTC. It is translated as CASRSQETQYF.

Of note for this clonotype: A much larger clone lies one base from this, so it may be a read error. This chain's CDR3 is CASSRTAWTEAFF. The CDR3 nucleotides are TGTGCCAGCAGCCGGACGGCATGGACTGAAGCTTTCTTT. The chain joins TRBV6-6 to TRBJ1-1; D gene ambiguous. V lost 6 bases and J lost 5, with 13 bases in between. The CDR3 runs 13 residues. CDR1 is MNHNY and CDR2 is SVGAGI in the germline V gene (reference sequence).